Listed here are 5 T cell receptor beta chains from one sample, sequenced in a study of CD8+CD57+ T cells in acquired aplastic anemia (dated by TCRdb to between 2018 and 2020). The instrument was an Illumina HiSeq 2000. Genomic DNA was used as template for profiling of TCR beta VDJ combinations and CDR3 sequences. TCRdb itself trimmed the public reads at Q25 with fastp, ran MiXCR and retained productive beta chains. Entries that share a CDR3 protein sequence are merged under the most common genes and DNA. In all, the sample holds fewer than 250,000 distinct CDR3 sequences, and about 44% of those were seen once. The top ten constitute 7% to 9.5% of the sample. The patients picked for sequencing were ones in whom flow cytometry had shown an expansion of CD8+CD57+ cells. Sequencing used sorted CD4+, CD8+, or CD8+CD57+ T cells (not recorded which) from PBMCs. The receptors come from a human donor with aplastic anemia.

The V call is TRBV27, the J call TRBJ2-7, with 8 bases that match TRBD1. V lost 2 bases and J lost 5; bases outside the gene matches: 5. The CDR3 totals 14 residues. CDR1 and CDR2 (germline): MNHEY, SMNVEV (reference sequence). The CDR3: CASSLQGALHEQYF. The CDR3 DNA sequence: TGTGCCAGCAGTTTACAGGGGGCGCTTCACGAGCAGTACTTC.

This clonotype was detected only a few times. The chain employs TRBV20-1 and TRBJ1-5; D is uncertain. CDR1 DFQATT and CDR2 SNEGSKA come from the germline V gene (reference sequence). The CDR3 has 11 amino acids. The V and J ends lost 0 bases and 10 bases respectively, with 7 bases between them. CDR3 region: CSARESHPQHF. As DNA, the CDR3 is TGCAGTGCTAGAGAGAGCCATCCCCAGCATTTT.

This clonotype was observed at least ten times. V is TRBV25-1 and J is TRBJ1-1; D is unresolved. Trimming took 5 bases from V and 3 from J, leaving 16 bases between them. The CDR3 is made up of 15 amino acids. Germline CDR1 reads MGHDK; CDR2 reads SYGVNS. The CDR3 reads CASSPTRVGDTEAFF. The CDR3, as DNA: TGTGCCAGCAGTCCGACTCGGGTCGGGGACACTGAAGCTTTCTTT.

The chain joins TRBV2 to TRBJ1-6; D call uncertain. CDR1 SNHLY and CDR2 FYNNEI come from the germline V gene. V was trimmed by 2 bases and J by 0 bases, leaving 8 bases between them. The CDR3 loop spans 16 amino acids. CDR3 loop: CASSEPSRSYNSPLHF. In DNA form, the CDR3 reads TGTGCCAGCAGTGAACCGTCCCGCTCCTATAATTCACCCCTCCACTTT.

Ten or more counts support this clonotype. The V and J genes are TRBV20-1 and TRBJ2-1; tentatively, D is TRBD2 (7 bases). The CDR3 runs 15 residues. V was clipped by 3 bases and J by 2 bases, with 14 bases between them. The germline CDR1 and CDR2 sequences are DFQATT and SNEGSKA (reference sequence). For the CDR3, the DNA is TGCAGTGCTAGGGGCGAGGGGGGGGCCTACAATGAGCAGTTCTTC. This encodes CSARGEGGAYNEQFF.